The 29 T cell receptor beta chains presented below share a single source sample, sequenced in a study of blood T cell repertoires in COVID-19. TCRdb's table, derived via immunoSEQ multiplex PCR, lists solely in-frame clones and lacks some. The data contain 200,000 to 250,000 clones, less than 85% of them singletons. Specimen: PBMCs or T cells enriched from blood (not recorded which). The origin of the receptors is a man aged 40-50 years who had recovered from COVID-19.

This chain links TRBV2 with TRBJ1-2; tentatively, D is TRBD1 (5 bases). The CDR3 loop spans 15 amino acids. CDR1 and CDR2 from the germline V gene are SNHLY and FYNNEI. V was shortened by 6 bases and J by 2 bases, with 16 bases between the two germline ends. CDR3 region: CASRLRDFSNYGYTF. In DNA form, the CDR3 reads TGTGCCAGCAGACTGAGGGACTTTTCCAACTATGGCTACACCTTC.

This chain uses TRBV19 with TRBJ1-5, with D tentatively TRBD1 (6 bases). The CDR3 sequence is 15 residues long. Trimming shortened V by 7 bases and J by 4 bases, and 17 bases separated the two germline ends. Per the germline V gene, CDR1 is LNHDA and CDR2 is SQIVND (reference sequence). In DNA, the CDR3 is TGTGCCAGTACTCTAAACCCCACAGGGAATCAGCCCCAGCATTTT. Protein product: CASTLNPTGNQPQHF. The variable domain in full, with the rest retrieved from reference TRBV19 and TRBJ1-5, is DGGITQSPKYLFRKEGQNVTLSCEQNLNHDAMYWYRQDPGQGLRLIYYSQIVNDFQKGDIAEGYSVSREKKESFPLTVTSAQKNPTAFYLCASTLNPTGNQPQHFGDGTRLSIL.

The rearrangement links TRBV7-3 to TRBJ2-1, with 11 nucleotides matching TRBD2. Germline trimming cut 0 bases from V and 9 bases from J; bases unmatched to any gene: 13. In germline, CDR1 is SGHTA, CDR2 FQGTGA. The CDR3 has 18 residues. The CDR3 DNA reads TGTGCCAGCAGCTTAACTGGGCTAGCGGGAGGTATCGGGATTGAGCAGTTCTTC. Protein product: CASSLTGLAGGIGIEQFF.

This chain uses TRBV7-2 with TRBJ2-5; weak D call: TRBD1 (5 bases). V lost 4 bases and J 1 base, leaving 16 bases between the germline ends. The CDR3 consists of 16 residues. Germline V gene lookup returns CDR1 SGHTA and CDR2 FQGNSA. The CDR3: CASSSAKGPAQETQYF. CDR3 coding DNA: TGTGCCAGCAGCTCAGCAAAGGGGCCGGCCCAAGAGACCCAGTACTTC.

The sample holds a few counts of this clone. The chain employs TRBV10-3 and TRBJ1-1, with 9 nucleotides matching TRBD1. The V gene's germline CDR1 is ENHRY and CDR2 SYGVKD. The CDR3 spans 12 residues. V gave up 8 bases and J gave up 5 bases; unmatched junction bases: 3. Here the CDR3 DNA reads TGTGCCATCCAACAGGGGGCGACTGAAGCTTTCTTT. It codes for CAIQQGATEAFF.

The rearrangement uses TRBV27 and TRBJ1-2; tentatively, D is TRBD1 (6 bases). Germline CDR1 reads MNHEY; CDR2 reads SMNVEV (reference sequence). The CDR3 is 15 residues long. Between the trimmed V and J ends, which lost 10 bases and 2 bases, there was a span of 20 bases. The CDR3 spells CATIIVPGTNYGYTF. In DNA, the CDR3 is TGTGCCACTATAATTGTCCCCGGGACAAACTATGGCTACACCTTC.

This clone was recorded only once. This sequence joins TRBV9 and TRBJ2-7; a possible D gene is TRBD2 (7 bases). The CDR3 consists of 17 residues. Germline V gene sequence: CDR1 SGDLS, CDR2 YYNGEE. V lost 4 bases to trimming and J lost 7 bases, with 27 bases between them. The chain's CDR3 is CASSHPRRGQGSWEQYF. For the CDR3, the DNA is TGTGCCAGCAGCCACCCCCGGCGGGGGCAGGGGTCGTGGGAGCAGTACTTC.

The chain links TRBV19 to TRBJ2-2; TRBD1 matches 9 bases. The CDR3 spans 16 residues. CDR1 is LNHDA, CDR2 SQIVND, per germline (reference sequence). The V and J ends lost 3 bases and 5 bases, in that order; junction bases with no gene match: 7. This CDR3 reads CASSIRQGVETGELFF. In DNA form, the CDR3 reads TGTGCCAGTAGTATCCGACAGGGGGTAGAAACCGGGGAGCTGTTTTTT.

The chain uses TRBV6-5 and TRBJ2-1; 13 positions match TRBD2. With V trimmed by 6 bases and J by 10 bases, 9 bases remained unmatched. This CDR3 has 15 amino acids. Germline CDR1 and CDR2: MNHEY and SVGAGI. The CDR3 loop is CASSLGGLAGLEQFF. The CDR3, as DNA: TGTGCCAGCAGCCTCGGGGGACTAGCGGGATTAGAGCAGTTCTTC.

The chain couples TRBV5-6 to TRBJ1-2, with D unclear. The CDR3 contains 15 residues. Looked up from germline, CDR1 is SGHDT and CDR2 is YYEEEE. V dropped 3 bases and J dropped 0 bases, with 12 bases sitting between them. CDR3 residues: CASSSLRQANYGYTF. For the CDR3, the DNA is TGTGCCAGCAGCTCTCTGAGACAAGCTAACTATGGCTACACCTTC. The complete variable domain, with remaining parts taken from reference TRBV5-6 and TRBJ1-2, reads DAGVTQSPTHLIKTRGQQVTLRCSPKSGHDTVSWYQQALGQGPQFIFQYYEEEERQRGNFPDRFSGHQFPNYSSELNVNALLLGDSALYLCASSSLRQANYGYTFGSGTRLTVV.

This clone showed up just once. The chain has TRBV3-1 (or the pseudogene TRBV3-2) and TRBJ2-2; 7 bases align to TRBD1. The CDR3 extends over 20 amino acids. CDR1 is LGHDT, CDR2 YNNKEL, per germline (reference sequence). J was trimmed by 4 bases and V by 0 bases; bases with no gene match: 17. In nucleotides, the CDR3 is TGTGCCAGCAGCCAAGATTTCCGGACAGGCCAAAAGGTGGGCACCGGGGAGCTGTTTTTT. Protein sequence: CASSQDFRTGQKVGTGELFF.

The chain uses TRBV19 and TRBJ1-5; tentative D call: TRBD1 (5 bases). The CDR3 extends over 15 amino acids. Per germline, CDR1 LNHDA and CDR2 SQIVND (reference sequence). With 3 bases removed from V and 4 bases from J, the gap between germline ends came to 13 bases. The CDR3 nucleotides are TGTGCCAGTAGTATGGGCGGGGGGGGTAATCAGCCCCAGCATTTT. Translating gives CASSMGGGGNQPQHF.

The chain carries TRBV7-2 and TRBJ1-2; 8 bases match TRBD1. The germline V gene has CDR1 SGHTA and CDR2 FQGNSA. This CDR3 has 16 residues. V lost 5 bases and J lost 4; bases outside the gene matches: 12. CDR3: CASSQTPGQGTYGYTF. The CDR3 DNA sequence: TGTGCCAGCAGCCAAACCCCCGGACAGGGCACCTATGGCTACACCTTC.

The genes are TRBV11-3 and TRBJ2-3, with TRBD2 identical over 12 bases. V lost 5 bases to trimming and J lost 5 bases; unmatched junction nucleotides: 5. This CDR3 is 15 amino acids long. Germline V gives CDR1 SGHNT, CDR2 YENEEA. CDR3 region: CASSPEGLAGDTQYF. CDR3 sequence (DNA): TGTGCCAGCAGCCCCGAGGGACTAGCGGGAGATACGCAGTATTTT.

V and J are TRBV11-2 and TRBJ1-1; a weak D match, TRBD1 (6 bases). Trimming removed 5 bases from V and 9 bases from J, with 22 bases in between. Germline values: CDR1 SGHAT, CDR2 FQNNGV. The CDR3 consists of 15 residues. CDR3 region: CASSPGGGHGRQAFF. In DNA form, the CDR3 reads TGTGCCAGCAGCCCGGGCGGGGGACACGGGAGGCAAGCTTTCTTT.

The J gene is TRBJ2-7, the V gene TRBV4-1; no reliable D call. CDR1 is MGHRA and CDR2 is YSYEKL in the germline V gene. The CDR3 spans 13 residues. V gave up 0 bases and J gave up 6 bases, with 9 bases separating them. This chain's CDR3 is CASSQEAPAEQYF. CDR3 DNA sequence: TGCGCCAGCAGCCAAGAAGCCCCCGCCGAGCAGTACTTC.

CDR3 nucleotide sequence: TGTGCCAGCAGCTTATCGGCGGGAGGGACCTACGAGCAGTACTTC. Its protein is CASSLSAGGTYEQYF. This chain joins TRBV7-6 and TRBJ2-7; 9 bases align to TRBD2. The CDR3 covers 15 residues. J lost 2 bases, V lost 2 bases, and 4 bases had no gene match. From germline, CDR1 is SGHVS and CDR2 FNYEAQ.

V usage is TRBV11-2 and J usage is TRBJ1-5; 7 bases are a match to TRBD1. The CDR3 has 14 amino acids. Trimming cost V 5 bases and J 6 bases; bases outside gene matches: 7. Germline-derived CDR1 and CDR2 are SGHAT and FQNNGV. CDR3 coding DNA: TGTGCCAGCAGCGACACAGGGGTAGGTCAGCCCCAGCATTTT. This encodes CASSDTGVGQPQHF.

The chain links TRBV7-2 to TRBJ2-3; D is unresolved. V lost 4 bases and J 1 base, leaving 15 bases between the germline ends. CDR1 and CDR2 from the germline V gene are SGHTA and FQGNSA. The CDR3 covers 16 residues. CDR3 sequence (DNA): TGTGCCAGCAGCTCGGTCGGCGGTCGTCGCACAGATACGCAGTATTTT. As protein: CASSSVGGRRTDTQYF.

The chain employs TRBV5-1 and TRBJ2-7, with no clear D. The CDR3 has 11 amino acids. The germline gives CDR1 SGHRS, CDR2 YFSETQ. V lost 4 bases and J 3 bases, leaving 5 bases between the germline ends. Written as DNA, the CDR3 is TGCGCCAGCAGCCGGAGCTACGAGCAGTACTTC. Translation gives CASSRSYEQYF.

This chain links TRBV2 with TRBJ2-1; 11 bases match TRBD2. Per germline, CDR1 SNHLY and CDR2 FYNNEI. The CDR3 has 15 amino acids. Trimming cost V 5 bases and J 5 bases; bases outside gene matches: 5. CDR3 DNA: TGTGCCAGCAGTCCCGGGACTAGCGGTCACAATGAGCAGTTCTTC. It yields the protein CASSPGTSGHNEQFF.

The V call is TRBV5-5, the J call TRBJ1-1; no firm D call. The CDR3 runs to 13 residues. V shed 0 bases and J shed 1 base, with 4 bases lying between them. Per germline, CDR1 SGHKS and CDR2 YYEKEE (reference sequence). The CDR3 DNA sequence: TGTGCCAGCAGCTTGGACAGGAACACTGAAGCTTTCTTT. As protein: CASSLDRNTEAFF. The entire variable domain, with the rest obtained from reference TRBV5-5 and TRBJ1-1, is as follows: DAGVTQSPTHLIKTRGQQVTLRCSPISGHKSVSWYQQVLGQGPQFIFQYYEKEERGRGNFPDRFSARQFPNYSSELNVNALLLGDSALYLCASSLDRNTEAFFGQGTRLTVV.

This chain uses TRBV7-2 with TRBJ2-4, with TRBD1 identical over 7 bases. The CDR3 consists of 13 residues. The germline CDR1 and CDR2 sequences are SGHTA and FQGNSA. With V trimmed by 5 bases and J by 5 bases, 3 bases remained unmatched. The CDR3, as DNA: TGTGCCAGCAGCACCGGGACAGAAAACATTCAGTACTTC. It encodes CASSTGTENIQYF.

This chain links TRBV6-5 with TRBJ2-7; D is perhaps TRBD1 (6 bases). There are 15 residues in the CDR3. Per germline, CDR1 MNHEY and CDR2 SVGAGI. Trimming took 0 bases from V and 4 from J, leaving 13 bases between them. The CDR3 coding sequence is TGTGCCAGCAGTTACTCGCTCAGGGGTTTGTACGAGCAGTACTTC. It yields the protein CASSYSLRGLYEQYF.

This chain joins TRBV2 and TRBJ2-5; 11 bases line up with TRBD1. V gave up 5 bases and J gave up 5 bases; unmatched junction bases: 7. The CDR3 is 15 amino acids. Germline V gene lookup returns CDR1 SNHLY and CDR2 FYNNEI. The CDR3 sequence: CASSRTGGLGETQYF. The CDR3 DNA sequence: TGTGCCAGCAGTCGGACAGGGGGCTTAGGGGAGACCCAGTACTTC.

The CDR3 sequence: CASSQDFGLVVAGVLSDNEQFF. CDR3 coding DNA: TGTGCCAGCAGCCAAGATTTCGGTCTTGTGGTAGCGGGAGTTTTGTCGGACAATGAGCAGTTCTTC. This chain links TRBV3-1 (or the pseudogene TRBV3-2) with TRBJ2-1, with 9 positions matching TRBD2. J was trimmed by 5 bases and V by 0 bases; bases with no gene match: 23. Germline CDR1 LGHDT, CDR2 YNNKEL (reference sequence). The CDR3 covers 22 residues.

V is TRBV7-2 and J is TRBJ2-7; 10 bases align to TRBD1. This CDR3 spans 17 amino acids. Looked up from germline, CDR1 is SGHTA and CDR2 is FQGNSA. The junction had 12 bases not matched to a gene; V was cut back by 5 bases and J by 2 bases. CDR3 amino acids: CASSLKGGQGVAYEQYF. DNA for the CDR3: TGTGCCAGCAGCCTCAAAGGCGGACAGGGGGTGGCCTACGAGCAGTACTTC.

This chain connects TRBV5-1 to TRBJ1-4, with 10 bases matching TRBD1. The trim removed 4 bases at V and 10 bases at J, leaving 7 bases unmatched. CDR3 length: 14 residues. Germline CDR1 is SGHRS and CDR2 is YFSETQ. The CDR3 loop is CASSQTGGFGKLFF. CDR3 DNA: TGCGCCAGCAGCCAGACAGGGGGCTTTGGAAAACTGTTTTTT. The whole variable domain, remainder taken from reference TRBV5-1 and TRBJ1-4, is KAGVTQTPRYLIKTRGQQVTLSCSPISGHRSVSWYQQTPGQGLQFLFEYFSETQRNKGNFPGRFSGRQFSNSRSEMNVSTLELGDSALYLCASSQTGGFGKLFFGSGTQLSVL.

The chain couples TRBV5-4 to TRBJ2-7; 7 bases line up with TRBD1. There are 15 residues in the CDR3. V was clipped by 1 base and J by 5 bases; unmatched bases: 9. Germline V lookup: CDR1 SGHNT, CDR2 YYREEE (reference sequence). The CDR3 DNA reads as TGTGCCAGCAGCTTGTTAGGGGGCGTGGGAGACGAGCAGTACTTC. It is translated as CASSLLGGVGDEQYF.